These 26 T cell receptor beta chains originate from one sample sequenced in a study of T cell responses to AZD1222 COVID-19 vaccine. Repertoires were generated with immunoSEQ multiplex PCR, while TCRdb's copy carries only in-frame clones and drops some. The sample includes about 150,000 clones, about nine tenths of them seen just once. The sample in question was peripheral blood, obtained on day 0 of AZD1222 vaccination. These receptors originate from an adult in good health.

The chain is built from TRBV9 and TRBJ2-3; D perhaps matches TRBD1 (5 bases). The CDR3 sequence is 16 residues long. Germline CDR1 and CDR2: SGDLS and YYNGEE. The V end lost 0 bases, the J end lost 1 base, and 12 bases lay between the germline ends. The CDR3: CASSVGGRPGTDTQYF. The CDR3 DNA reads TGTGCCAGCAGCGTAGGGGGCCGCCCTGGCACAGATACGCAGTATTTT.

V is TRBV28 and J is TRBJ1-5; D ambiguous. Trimming left V 5 bases short and J 4 bases short, with 15 bases between. Germline V gene sequence: CDR1 MDHEN, CDR2 SYDVKM. The CDR3 loop spans 15 amino acids. CDR3 in amino acids: CASSPFAGGNQPQHF. The CDR3 nucleotides are TGTGCCAGCAGTCCCTTCGCGGGCGGGAATCAGCCCCAGCATTTT.

The V gene is TRBV2, the J gene TRBJ1-2, with D uncertain. Trimming pared 1 base from V and 4 bases from J, leaving 7 bases between. Germline CDR1 SNHLY, CDR2 FYNNEI. This CDR3 is 13 amino acids long. The CDR3 DNA is TGTGCCAGCAGTGAAGGCCAGGTCTATGGCTACACCTTC. It is translated as CASSEGQVYGYTF.

V gene TRBV18 combines with J gene TRBJ2-7; 8 bases line up with TRBD1. V dropped 3 bases and J dropped 0; count of bases not matched to a gene: 4. The CDR3 is 15 residues long. The V gene's germline CDR1 is KGHSH and CDR2 LQKENI. CDR3: CASSPWTGISYEQYF. Written as DNA, the CDR3 is TGTGCCAGCTCACCCTGGACAGGGATCTCCTACGAGCAGTACTTC.

The V gene is TRBV19, the J gene TRBJ1-1; D ambiguous. The CDR3 is made up of 14 amino acids. The V and J ends lost 2 bases and 2 bases respectively, with 9 bases between them. Germline-derived CDR1 and CDR2 are LNHDA and SQIVND (reference sequence). CDR3 sequence reads: CASSINYVNTEAFF. CDR3 nucleotides: TGTGCCAGTAGTATAAATTACGTTAACACTGAAGCTTTCTTT.

The V gene is TRBV19, the J gene TRBJ1-5; TRBD1 might be the D (6 bases). This CDR3 contains 15 residues. Trimming removed 7 bases from V and 5 bases from J, with 18 bases in between. CDR1 and CDR2 (germline): LNHDA, SQIVND (reference sequence). The chain's CDR3 is CASTILDGGHQPQHF. In nucleotides, the CDR3 is TGTGCCAGTACAATCTTAGACGGGGGGCATCAGCCCCAGCATTTT.

This clone has only one observation. The chain recombines TRBV6-2 or TRBV6-3 with TRBJ2-7; 9 nucleotides agree with TRBD2. The CDR3 has 18 residues. V lost 0 bases, J lost 6 bases, and 15 bases stayed unmatched. Germline V gives CDR1 MNHEY, CDR2 SVGEGT. The DNA for the CDR3 is TGTGCCAGCAGTTACTCGATTTTCCTAGCGGGAAACACCGGCGAGCAGTACTTC. It is translated as CASSYSIFLAGNTGEQYF.

J is TRBJ1-5 and V is TRBV24-1; 10 bases fit TRBD1. Germline CDR1 KGHDR, CDR2 SFDVKD. With V trimmed by 2 bases and J by 4 bases, 1 base remained unmatched. This CDR3 region has 15 residues. The CDR3 nucleotides are TGTGCCACCAGTGATTCGGGACAGGGGAATCAGCCCCAGCATTTT. This translates into CATSDSGQGNQPQHF.

The chain is built from TRBV6-5 and TRBJ1-3; D is perhaps TRBD1 (6 bases). The V gene lost 4 bases and the J gene lost 0 bases, with 7 bases spanning the gap. Germline-derived CDR1 and CDR2 are MNHEY and SVGAGI. This CDR3 has 14 residues. The CDR3 sequence is CASSWGASGNTIYF. DNA for the CDR3: TGTGCCAGCAGTTGGGGGGCCTCTGGAAACACCATATATTTT.

This chain connects TRBV2 to TRBJ2-7, with D maybe TRBD1 (6 bases). The V end was cut by 10 bases, the J end by 3 bases, with 19 bases between. Germline V gene data show CDR1 as SNHLY and CDR2 as FYNNEI. There are 14 residues in the CDR3. The CDR3 sequence: CANPGAGMDYEQYF. The CDR3 DNA is TGTGCCAACCCAGGGGCAGGGATGGACTACGAGCAGTACTTC.

V usage is TRBV9 and J usage is TRBJ2-1; weak D call: TRBD2 (6 bases). The V end lost 4 bases, the J end lost 6 bases, and 14 bases lay between the germline ends. The CDR3 is made up of 14 amino acids. The germline gives CDR1 SGDLS, CDR2 YYNGEE. This chain's CDR3 is CASSHLGGSNEQFF. DNA for the CDR3: TGTGCCAGCAGCCACCTCGGGGGATCCAATGAGCAGTTCTTC.

The chain has TRBV4-2 and TRBJ2-1; the D gene is possibly TRBD2 (6 bases). Germline loops: CDR1 LGHNA, CDR2 YNFKEQ. The CDR3 has 17 residues. The V gene lost 0 bases and the J gene lost 0 bases, with 12 bases spanning the gap. CDR3 nucleotides: TGTGCCAGCAGCCAAGATCCCCTAGCGAGCTCCTACAATGAGCAGTTCTTC. This encodes CASSQDPLASSYNEQFF.

This sequence joins TRBV6-6 and TRBJ1-5, with D perhaps matching TRBD1 (5 bases). This CDR3 is 13 amino acids long. V lost 0 bases to trimming and J lost 7 bases, with 7 bases between them. Germline-derived CDR1 and CDR2 are MNHNY and SVGAGI (reference sequence). In DNA form, the CDR3 reads TGTGCCAGCAGTTACTCGTGGGGGCAGCCCCAGCATTTT. Its protein is CASSYSWGQPQHF.

This chain links TRBV9 with TRBJ1-2; D unclear. Trimming stripped 2 bases from V and 5 bases from J, with 22 bases between. Germline V gives CDR1 SGDLS, CDR2 YYNGEE. The length of the CDR3 is 17 residues. The CDR3 nucleotides read TGTGCCAGCAGCGTTTTTTATAGTTTGCCATTCGGGTATGGCTACACCTTC. It specifies CASSVFYSLPFGYGYTF.

Notes on this clone: The junction does not match germline at one end; this may be a read error. Other DNA sequences in the same sample also yield this CDR3. The J gene is TRBJ2-2, the V gene TRBV14; the D is unclear. From germline, CDR1 is SGHDN and CDR2 FVKESK. CDR3 length: 15 residues. The CDR3 loop is CASSQDWSNTGELFF. The CDR3 bases are TGTGCCAGCAGTCAAGATTGGTCGAACACCGGGGAGCTGTTTTTT.

This chain joins TRBV9 and TRBJ2-2; 9 bases line up with TRBD2. V lost 3 bases and J lost 0; bases outside the gene matches: 3. This CDR3 contains 16 residues. The germline gives CDR1 SGDLS, CDR2 YYNGEE. CDR3 residues: CASSARLAANTGELFF. For the CDR3, the DNA is TGTGCCAGCAGCGCCAGACTAGCGGCGAACACCGGGGAGCTGTTTTTT.

This clone came up a few times. The chain uses TRBV2 and TRBJ2-5; TRBD2 agrees at 8 bases. With 7 bases clipped from V and 4 bases from J, the junction kept 5 bases outside the gene matches. Per the germline V gene, CDR1 is SNHLY and CDR2 is FYNNEI. CDR3 length equals 13 residues. The CDR3 here is CASMREAPETQYF. CDR3 DNA sequence: TGTGCCAGCATGCGGGAGGCGCCAGAGACCCAGTACTTC. Drawing the rest from reference TRBV2 and TRBJ2-5, the complete variable domain is EPEVTQTPSHQVTQMGQEVILRCVPISNHLYFYWYRQILGQKVEFLVSFYNNEISEKSEIFDDQFSVERPDGSNFTLKIRSTKLEDSAMYFCASMREAPETQYFGPGTRLLVL.

The chain carries TRBV28 and TRBJ1-1, with TRBD1 matching 9 bases. V was clipped by 6 bases and J by 1 base; unmatched bases: 12. The CDR3 extends over 17 amino acids. Germline assignment: CDR1 MDHEN and CDR2 SYDVKM. CDR3 loop: CASRIQLGTGPNTEAFF. The CDR3 coding sequence is TGTGCCAGCAGGATACAACTCGGGACAGGGCCGAACACTGAAGCTTTCTTT.

CDR3 protein: CASSLVRASNTGELFF. The CDR3 coding sequence is TGTGCCAGCAGCTTAGTGAGGGCTTCGAACACCGGGGAGCTGTTTTTT. The chain links TRBV7-9 to TRBJ2-2, with D possibly matching TRBD2 (5 bases). V was shortened by 1 base and J by 0 bases, with 9 bases between the two germline ends. The V gene's germline CDR1 is SEHNR and CDR2 FQNEAQ (reference sequence). The CDR3 is 16 amino acids.

This clone was observed a single time. The rearrangement joins TRBV6-2 or TRBV6-3 to TRBJ2-7; 9 bases line up with TRBD1. Germline V gene sequence: CDR1 MNHEY, CDR2 SVGEGT. This CDR3 has 14 residues. Trimming removed 3 bases from V and 7 bases from J; junction bases left unmatched: 7. The CDR3 nucleotides read TGTGCCAGCAGTTATAACAGGGGGCCCTGGGAGCAGTACTTC. It specifies CASSYNRGPWEQYF.

The chain couples TRBV28 to TRBJ1-2; D not resolved. V lost 5 bases to trimming and J lost 8 bases, with 18 bases between them. CDR3 length: 14 amino acids. Germline V gene data show CDR1 as MDHEN and CDR2 as SYDVKM. The CDR3 nucleotides read TGTGCCAGCAGTAACCAACTTCGACGGGGAGGCTACACCTTC. This codes for CASSNQLRRGGYTF.

The chain recombines TRBV30 with TRBJ1-2; TRBD1 aligns across 9 bases. Germline V gene sequence: CDR1 GTSNPN, CDR2 SVGIG (reference sequence). V shed 5 bases and J 7 bases; nucleotides not matched to a gene: 8. This CDR3 contains 13 residues. The CDR3 nucleotides read TGTGCCTGGGGAGAACAGGGGGCGTTTGGCTACACCTTC. Translating gives CAWGEQGAFGYTF.

The chain links TRBV4-2 to TRBJ1-2, with 11 positions matching TRBD1. V was pared by 2 bases and J by 7 bases, with 6 bases of the junction left unmatched. This CDR3 is built from 15 residues. CDR1 LGHNA and CDR2 YNFKEQ come from the germline V gene. CDR3 nucleotide sequence: TGTGCCAGCAGCCAATCGGGACAGGGGGTGGGTGGCTACACCTTC. Translating it yields CASSQSGQGVGGYTF.

The V call is TRBV28, the J call TRBJ2-5; the D gene is possibly TRBD1 (8 bases). Looked up from germline, CDR1 is MDHEN and CDR2 is SYDVKM. The CDR3 extends over 17 amino acids. V lost 3 bases and J 1 base, leaving 18 bases between the germline ends. CDR3 DNA: TGTGCCAGCAGTTTGTCGGGGGGACAGGAGACCCAAGAGACCCAGTACTTC. Translation gives CASSLSGGQETQETQYF.

This chain joins TRBV9 and TRBJ2-7; 10 bases line up with TRBD2. Per germline, CDR1 SGDLS and CDR2 YYNGEE. This CDR3 region has 13 residues. V gave up 2 bases and J gave up 6 bases; unmatched junction bases: 2. The chain's CDR3 is CASSVLAGGEQYF. The CDR3 DNA is TGTGCCAGCAGCGTTTTAGCGGGAGGCGAGCAGTACTTC.

The DNA for the CDR3 is TGTGCCAACCCCGGACAGGGGAGGACTGAAGCTTTCTTT. This sequence encodes CANPGQGRTEAFF. This chain uses TRBV2 with TRBJ1-1; 9 bases map to TRBD1. This CDR3 spans 13 amino acids. V trimming: 10 bases; J trimming: 5 bases; junction bases outside the gene matches: 8. CDR1 is SNHLY and CDR2 is FYNNEI in the germline V gene.